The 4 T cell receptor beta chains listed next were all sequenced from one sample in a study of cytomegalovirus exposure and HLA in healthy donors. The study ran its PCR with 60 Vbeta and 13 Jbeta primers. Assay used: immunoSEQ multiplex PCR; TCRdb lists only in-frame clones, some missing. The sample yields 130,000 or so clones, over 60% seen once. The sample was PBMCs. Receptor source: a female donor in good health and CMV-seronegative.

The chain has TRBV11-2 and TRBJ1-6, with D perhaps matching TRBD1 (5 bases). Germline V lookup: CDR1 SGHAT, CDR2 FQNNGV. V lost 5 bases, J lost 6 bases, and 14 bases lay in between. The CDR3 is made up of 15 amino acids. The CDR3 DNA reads TGTGCCAGCAGCCCTCGGGGGGAAGGTAATTCACCCCTCCACTTT. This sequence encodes CASSPRGEGNSPLHF.

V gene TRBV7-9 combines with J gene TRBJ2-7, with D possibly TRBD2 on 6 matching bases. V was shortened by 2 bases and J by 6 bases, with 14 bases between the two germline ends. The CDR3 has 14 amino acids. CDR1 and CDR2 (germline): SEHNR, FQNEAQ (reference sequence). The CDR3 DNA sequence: TGTGCCAGCAGCTTAAGTCGGGAGACGGGCGAGCAGTACTTC. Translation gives CASSLSRETGEQYF.

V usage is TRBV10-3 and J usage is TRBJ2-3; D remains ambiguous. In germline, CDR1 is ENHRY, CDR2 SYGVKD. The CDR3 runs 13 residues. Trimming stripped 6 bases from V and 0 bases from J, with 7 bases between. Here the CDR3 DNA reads TGTGCCATCAGAACTCTTAGCACAGATACGCAGTATTTT. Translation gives CAIRTLSTDTQYF.

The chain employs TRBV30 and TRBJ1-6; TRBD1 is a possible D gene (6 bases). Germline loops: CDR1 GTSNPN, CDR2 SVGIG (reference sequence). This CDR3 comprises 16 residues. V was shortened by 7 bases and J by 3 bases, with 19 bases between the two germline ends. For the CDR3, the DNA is TGTGCCTTACACATTCCCGGGACAAACTATAATTCACCCCTCCACTTT. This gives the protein CALHIPGTNYNSPLHF.